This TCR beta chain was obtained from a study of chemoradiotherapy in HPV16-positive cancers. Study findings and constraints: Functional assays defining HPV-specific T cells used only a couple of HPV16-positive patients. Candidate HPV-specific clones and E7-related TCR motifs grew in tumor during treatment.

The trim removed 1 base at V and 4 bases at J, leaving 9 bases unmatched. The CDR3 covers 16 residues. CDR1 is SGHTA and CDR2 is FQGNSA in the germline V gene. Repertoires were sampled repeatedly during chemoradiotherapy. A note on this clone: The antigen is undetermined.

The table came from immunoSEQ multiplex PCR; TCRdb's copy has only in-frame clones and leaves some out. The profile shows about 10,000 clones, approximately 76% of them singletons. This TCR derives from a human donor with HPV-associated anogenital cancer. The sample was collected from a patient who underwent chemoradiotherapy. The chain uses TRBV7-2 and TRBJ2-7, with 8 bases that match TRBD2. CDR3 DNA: TGTGCCAGCAGCTTAGGGTCGGGACTAGTAACATACGAGCAGTACTTC. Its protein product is CASSLGSGLVTYEQYF.